This TCR beta chain stems from a study of blood T cell repertoires in COVID-19. Study in general: The analysed material was cDNA or gDNA that came from T cells, B-cell-depleted T cells, or PBMCs.

This CDR3 comprises 13 residues. The V gene lost 6 bases and the J gene lost 3 bases, with 11 bases spanning the gap. The cohort comprised adults aged 18 to 89 years residing in some 24 US areas. In assigning cohorts, the study relied on participant-reported clinical history. Original processing notes: Quantification of nucleated cells was approximated via reference gene primer amplification. Using immunoSEQ multiplex PCR, the repertoire was profiled, and TCRdb retains in-frame clones only, with some absent. D and trimming come from the DNA, and the V and J calls and clone size come from that table. Here the sample spans roughly 250,000 clones, more than 85% being singletons.

The sequence was collected from a woman aged 45-65 years who had recovered from COVID-19. The chain couples TRBV12-3 or TRBV12-4 to TRBJ1-2, with D possibly being TRBD1 (6 bases). Sequencing used PBMCs or T cells enriched from blood (not recorded which). CDR3 in amino acids: CASRRTEYYGYTF. The DNA of the CDR3 is TGTGCCAGCAGACGGACAGAGTACTATGGCTACACCTTC.